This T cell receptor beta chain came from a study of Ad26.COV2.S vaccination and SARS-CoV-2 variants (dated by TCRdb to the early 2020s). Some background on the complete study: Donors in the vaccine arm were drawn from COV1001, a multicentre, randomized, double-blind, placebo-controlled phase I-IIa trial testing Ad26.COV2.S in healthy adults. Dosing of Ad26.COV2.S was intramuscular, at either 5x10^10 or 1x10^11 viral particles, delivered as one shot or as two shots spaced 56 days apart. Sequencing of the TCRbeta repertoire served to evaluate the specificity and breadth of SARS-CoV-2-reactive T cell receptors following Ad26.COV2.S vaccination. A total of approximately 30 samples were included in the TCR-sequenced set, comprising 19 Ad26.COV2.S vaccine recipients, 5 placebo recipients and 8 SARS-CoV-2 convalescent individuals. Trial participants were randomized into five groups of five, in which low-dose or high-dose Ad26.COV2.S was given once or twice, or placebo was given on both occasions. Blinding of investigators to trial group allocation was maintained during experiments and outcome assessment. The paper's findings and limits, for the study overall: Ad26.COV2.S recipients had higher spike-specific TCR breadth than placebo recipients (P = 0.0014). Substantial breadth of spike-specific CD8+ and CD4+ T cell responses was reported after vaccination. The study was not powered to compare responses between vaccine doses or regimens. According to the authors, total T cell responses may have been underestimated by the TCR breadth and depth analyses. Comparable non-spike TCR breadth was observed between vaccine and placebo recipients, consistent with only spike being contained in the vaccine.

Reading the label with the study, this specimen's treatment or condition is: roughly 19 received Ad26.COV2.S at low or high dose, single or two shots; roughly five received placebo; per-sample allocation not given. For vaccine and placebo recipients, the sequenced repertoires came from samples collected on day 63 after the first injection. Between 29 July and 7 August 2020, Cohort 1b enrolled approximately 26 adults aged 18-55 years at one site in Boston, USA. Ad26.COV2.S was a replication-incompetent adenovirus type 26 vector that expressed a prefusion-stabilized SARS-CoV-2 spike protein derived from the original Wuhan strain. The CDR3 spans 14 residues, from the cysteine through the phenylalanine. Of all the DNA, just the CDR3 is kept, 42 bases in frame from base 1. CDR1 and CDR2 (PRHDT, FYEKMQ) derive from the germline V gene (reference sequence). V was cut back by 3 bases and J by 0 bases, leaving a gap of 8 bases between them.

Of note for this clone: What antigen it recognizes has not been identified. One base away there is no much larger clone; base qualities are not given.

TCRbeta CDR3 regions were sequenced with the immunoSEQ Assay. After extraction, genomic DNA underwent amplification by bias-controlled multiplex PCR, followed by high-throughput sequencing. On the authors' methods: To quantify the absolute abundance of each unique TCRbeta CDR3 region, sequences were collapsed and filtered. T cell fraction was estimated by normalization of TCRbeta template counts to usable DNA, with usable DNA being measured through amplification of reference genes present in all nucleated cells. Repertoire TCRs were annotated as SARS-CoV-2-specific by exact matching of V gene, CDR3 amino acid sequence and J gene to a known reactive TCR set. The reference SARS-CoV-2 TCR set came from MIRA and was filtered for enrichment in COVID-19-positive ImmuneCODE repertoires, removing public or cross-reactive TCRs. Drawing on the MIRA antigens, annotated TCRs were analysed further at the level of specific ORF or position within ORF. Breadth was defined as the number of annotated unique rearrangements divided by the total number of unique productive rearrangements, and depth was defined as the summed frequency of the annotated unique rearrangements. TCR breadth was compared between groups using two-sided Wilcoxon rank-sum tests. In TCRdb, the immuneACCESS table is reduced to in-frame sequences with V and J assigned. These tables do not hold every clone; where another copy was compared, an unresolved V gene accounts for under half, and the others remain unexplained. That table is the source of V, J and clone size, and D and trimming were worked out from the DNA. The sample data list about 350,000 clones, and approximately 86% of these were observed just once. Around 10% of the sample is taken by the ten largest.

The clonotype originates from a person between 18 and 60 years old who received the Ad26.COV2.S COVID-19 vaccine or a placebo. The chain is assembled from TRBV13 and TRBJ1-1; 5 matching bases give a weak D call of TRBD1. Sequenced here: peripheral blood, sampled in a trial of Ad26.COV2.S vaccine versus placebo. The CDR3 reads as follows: CASSFGQLNTEAFF. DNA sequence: TGTGCCAGCAGCTTCGGACAACTGAACACTGAAGCTTTCTTT.